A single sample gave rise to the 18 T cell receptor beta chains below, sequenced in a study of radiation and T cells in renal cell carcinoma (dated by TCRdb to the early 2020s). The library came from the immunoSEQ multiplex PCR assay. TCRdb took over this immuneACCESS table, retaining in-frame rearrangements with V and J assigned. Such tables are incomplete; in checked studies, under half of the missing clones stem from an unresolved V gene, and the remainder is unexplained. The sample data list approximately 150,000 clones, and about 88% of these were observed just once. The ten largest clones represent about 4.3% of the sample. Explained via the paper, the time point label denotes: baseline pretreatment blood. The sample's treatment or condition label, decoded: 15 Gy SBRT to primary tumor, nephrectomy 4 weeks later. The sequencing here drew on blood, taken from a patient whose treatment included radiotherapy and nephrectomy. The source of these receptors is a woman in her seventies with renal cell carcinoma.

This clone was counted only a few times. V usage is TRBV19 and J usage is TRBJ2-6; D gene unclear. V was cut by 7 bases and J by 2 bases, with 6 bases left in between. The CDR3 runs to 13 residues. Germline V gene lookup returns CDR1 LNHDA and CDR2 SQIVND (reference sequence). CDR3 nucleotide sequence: TGTGCCAGTACTCCGACTGGGGCCAACGTCCTGACTTTC. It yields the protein CASTPTGANVLTF.

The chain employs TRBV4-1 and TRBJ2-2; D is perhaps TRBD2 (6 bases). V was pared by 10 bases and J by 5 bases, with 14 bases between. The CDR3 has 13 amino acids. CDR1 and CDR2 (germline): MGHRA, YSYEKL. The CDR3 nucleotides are TGCGCCACCTCGTCACTAGCAACCGGGGAGCTGTTTTTT. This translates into CATSSLATGELFF.

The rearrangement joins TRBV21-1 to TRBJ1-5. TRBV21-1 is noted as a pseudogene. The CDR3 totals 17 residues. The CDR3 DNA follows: TGTGCCAGCAGCAAAGGAGGGGGAGGCTATAGCAATCAGCCCCAGCATTTT. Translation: CASSKGGGGYSNQPQHF.

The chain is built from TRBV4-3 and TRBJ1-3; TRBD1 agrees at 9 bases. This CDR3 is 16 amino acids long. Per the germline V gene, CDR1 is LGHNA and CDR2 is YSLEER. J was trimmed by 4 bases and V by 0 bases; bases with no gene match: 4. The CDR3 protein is CASSQDLGTGGNTIYF. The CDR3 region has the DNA TGCGCCAGCAGCCAAGATTTAGGGACAGGGGGAAACACCATATATTTT.

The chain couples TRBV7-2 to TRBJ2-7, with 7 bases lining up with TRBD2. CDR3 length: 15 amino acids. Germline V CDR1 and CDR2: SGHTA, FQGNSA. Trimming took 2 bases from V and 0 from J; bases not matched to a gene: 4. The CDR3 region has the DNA TGTGCCAGCAGCTTAACGAGACTAGCCTCCTACGAGCAGTACTTC. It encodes CASSLTRLASYEQYF.

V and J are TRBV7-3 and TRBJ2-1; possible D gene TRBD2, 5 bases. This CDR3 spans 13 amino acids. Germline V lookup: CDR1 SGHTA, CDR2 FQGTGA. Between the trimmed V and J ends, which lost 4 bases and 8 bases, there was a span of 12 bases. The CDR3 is CASSSGVIDEQFF. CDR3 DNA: TGTGCCAGCAGCTCCGGGGTGATCGATGAGCAGTTCTTC.

The CDR3 loop is CASRGGGTEAFF. Here the CDR3 DNA reads TGTGCCAGCAGGGGGGGAGGCACTGAAGCTTTCTTT. The rearrangement uses TRBV2 and TRBJ1-1, with TRBD1 as a possible D gene (5 bases). The CDR3 extends over 12 amino acids. Germline assignment: CDR1 SNHLY and CDR2 FYNNEI. V gave up 6 bases and J gave up 4 bases, with 9 bases separating them.

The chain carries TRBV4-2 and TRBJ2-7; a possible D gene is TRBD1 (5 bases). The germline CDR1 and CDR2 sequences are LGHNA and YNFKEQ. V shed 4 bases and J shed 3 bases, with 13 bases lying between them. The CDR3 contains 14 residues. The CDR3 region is CASSRDRAYYEQYF. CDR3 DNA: TGTGCCAGCAGCCGAGACAGAGCTTACTACGAGCAGTACTTC.

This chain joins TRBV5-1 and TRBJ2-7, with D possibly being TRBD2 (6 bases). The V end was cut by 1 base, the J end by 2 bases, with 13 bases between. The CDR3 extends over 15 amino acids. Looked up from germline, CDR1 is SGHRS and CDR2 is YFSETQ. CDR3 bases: TGCGCCAGCAGCTTGAAGGGCCCGGGGGCCTACGAGCAGTACTTC. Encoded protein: CASSLKGPGAYEQYF. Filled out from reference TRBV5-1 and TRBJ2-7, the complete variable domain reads KAGVTQTPRYLIKTRGQQVTLSCSPISGHRSVSWYQQTPGQGLQFLFEYFSETQRNKGNFPGRFSGRQFSNSRSEMNVSTLELGDSALYLCASSLKGPGAYEQYFGPGTRLTVT.

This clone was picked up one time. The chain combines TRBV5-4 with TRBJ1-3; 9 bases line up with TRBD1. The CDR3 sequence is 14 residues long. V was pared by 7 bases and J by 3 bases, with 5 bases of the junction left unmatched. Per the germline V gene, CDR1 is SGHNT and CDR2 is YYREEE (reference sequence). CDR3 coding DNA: TGTGCCAGCTACCGACAGGGGGATGGAAACACCATATATTTT. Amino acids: CASYRQGDGNTIYF.

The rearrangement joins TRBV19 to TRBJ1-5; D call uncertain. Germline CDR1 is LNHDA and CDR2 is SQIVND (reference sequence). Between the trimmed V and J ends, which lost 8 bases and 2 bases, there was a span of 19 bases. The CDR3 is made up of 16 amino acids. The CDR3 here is CASSRRTDLGNQPQHF. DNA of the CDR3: TGTGCCAGTTCCCGGCGGACGGACCTGGGCAATCAGCCCCAGCATTTT.

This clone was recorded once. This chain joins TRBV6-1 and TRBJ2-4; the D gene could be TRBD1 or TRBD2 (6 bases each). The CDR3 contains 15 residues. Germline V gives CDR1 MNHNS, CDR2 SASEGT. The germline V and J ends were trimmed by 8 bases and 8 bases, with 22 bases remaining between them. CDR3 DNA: TGTGCCAGCGGGGGGCGAAGGAGGGGAACGGACATTCAGTACTTC. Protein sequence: CASGGRRRGTDIQYF.

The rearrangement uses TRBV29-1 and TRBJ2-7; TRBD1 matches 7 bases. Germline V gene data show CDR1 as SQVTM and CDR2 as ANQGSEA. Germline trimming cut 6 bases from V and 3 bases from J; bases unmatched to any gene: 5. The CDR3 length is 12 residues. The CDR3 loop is CSVRDSLYEQYF. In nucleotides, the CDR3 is TGCAGCGTACGGGACAGCCTCTACGAGCAGTACTTC.

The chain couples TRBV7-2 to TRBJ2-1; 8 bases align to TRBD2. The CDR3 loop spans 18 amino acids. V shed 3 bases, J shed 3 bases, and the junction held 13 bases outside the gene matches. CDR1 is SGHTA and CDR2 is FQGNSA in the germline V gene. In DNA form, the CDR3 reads TGTGCCAGCAGCTTGCGGACTAGCTGGGGGGCTGTCTACAATGAGCAGTTCTTC. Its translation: CASSLRTSWGAVYNEQFF.

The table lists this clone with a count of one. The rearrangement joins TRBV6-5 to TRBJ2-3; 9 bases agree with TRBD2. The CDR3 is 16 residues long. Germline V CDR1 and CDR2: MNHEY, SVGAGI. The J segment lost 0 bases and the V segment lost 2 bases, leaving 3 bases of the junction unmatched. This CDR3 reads CASSYDLAGSTDTQYF. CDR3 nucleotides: TGTGCCAGCAGTTACGATCTAGCGGGGAGCACAGATACGCAGTATTTT.

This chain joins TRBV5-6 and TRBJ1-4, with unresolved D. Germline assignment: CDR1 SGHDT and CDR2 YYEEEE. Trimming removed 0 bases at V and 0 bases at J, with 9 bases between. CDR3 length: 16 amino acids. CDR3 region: CASSLGRGATNEKLFF. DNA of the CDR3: TGTGCCAGCAGCTTGGGCCGGGGAGCAACTAATGAAAAACTGTTTTTT.

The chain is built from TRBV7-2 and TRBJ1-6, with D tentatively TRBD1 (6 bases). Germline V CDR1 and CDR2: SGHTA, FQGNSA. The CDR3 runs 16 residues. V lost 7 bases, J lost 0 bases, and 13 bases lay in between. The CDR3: CASKRTEGSYNSPLHF. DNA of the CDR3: TGTGCCAGCAAAAGGACAGAAGGCTCCTATAATTCACCCCTCCACTTT.

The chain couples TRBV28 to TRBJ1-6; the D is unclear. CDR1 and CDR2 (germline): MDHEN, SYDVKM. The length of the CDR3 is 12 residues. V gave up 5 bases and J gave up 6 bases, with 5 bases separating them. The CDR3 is CASSAGNSPLHF. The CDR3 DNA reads TGTGCCAGCAGTGCGGGTAATTCACCCCTCCACTTT.